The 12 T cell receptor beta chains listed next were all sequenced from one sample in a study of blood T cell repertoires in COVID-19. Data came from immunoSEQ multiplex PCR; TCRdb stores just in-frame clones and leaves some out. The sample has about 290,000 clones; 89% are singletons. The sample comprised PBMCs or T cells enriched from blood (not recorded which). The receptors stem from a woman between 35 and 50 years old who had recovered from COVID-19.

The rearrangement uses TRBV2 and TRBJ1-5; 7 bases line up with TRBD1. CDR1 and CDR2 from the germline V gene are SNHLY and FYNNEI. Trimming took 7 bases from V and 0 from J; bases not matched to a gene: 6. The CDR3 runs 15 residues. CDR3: CASTQTGYSNQPQHF. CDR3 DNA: TGTGCCAGCACCCAGACAGGGTATAGCAATCAGCCCCAGCATTTT.

CDR3 nucleotide sequence: TGCGCCAGCAGCCGACAAAGCGGCGGGACGGATGAAAAACTGTTTTTT. This encodes CASSRQSGGTDEKLFF. This chain uses TRBV5-1 with TRBJ1-4; possibly TRBD1 for D (5 bases). There are 16 residues in the CDR3. CDR1 and CDR2 (germline): SGHRS, YFSETQ. V lost 4 bases and J lost 6, with 19 bases in between.

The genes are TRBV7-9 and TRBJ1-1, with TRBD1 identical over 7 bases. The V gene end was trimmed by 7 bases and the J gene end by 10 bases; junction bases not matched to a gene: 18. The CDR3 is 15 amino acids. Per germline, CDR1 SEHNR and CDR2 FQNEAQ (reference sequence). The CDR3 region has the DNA TGTGCCAGCAACGCAGAACAGGGTAGACAGGGTCGAGCTTTCTTT. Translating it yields CASNAEQGRQGRAFF.

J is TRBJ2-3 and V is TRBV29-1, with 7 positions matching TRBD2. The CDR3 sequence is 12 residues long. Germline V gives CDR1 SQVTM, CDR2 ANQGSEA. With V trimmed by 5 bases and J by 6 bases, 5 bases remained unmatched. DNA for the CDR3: TGCAGCGTTCACCTAGCGGTGGATACGCAGTATTTT. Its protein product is CSVHLAVDTQYF.

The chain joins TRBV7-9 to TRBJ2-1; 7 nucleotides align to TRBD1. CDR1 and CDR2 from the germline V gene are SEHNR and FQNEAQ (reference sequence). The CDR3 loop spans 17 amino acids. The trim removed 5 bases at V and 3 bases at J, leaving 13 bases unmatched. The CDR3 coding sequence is TGTGCCAGCAGCGACCGGGACAGTCCCCGAAACTACAATGAGCAGTTCTTC. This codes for CASSDRDSPRNYNEQFF.

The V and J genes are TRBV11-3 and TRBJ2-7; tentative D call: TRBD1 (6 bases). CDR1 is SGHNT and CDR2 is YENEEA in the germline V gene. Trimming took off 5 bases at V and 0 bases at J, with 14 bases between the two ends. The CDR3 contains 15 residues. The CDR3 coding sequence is TGTGCCAGCAGCCTTACAGGGACCGTCTCCTACGAGCAGTACTTC. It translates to CASSLTGTVSYEQYF.

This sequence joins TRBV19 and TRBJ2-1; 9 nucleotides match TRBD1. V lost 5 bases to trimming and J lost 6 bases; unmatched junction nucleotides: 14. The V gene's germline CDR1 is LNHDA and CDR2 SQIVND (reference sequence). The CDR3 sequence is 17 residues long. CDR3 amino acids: CASSPHAGTGISNEQFF. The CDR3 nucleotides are TGTGCCAGTAGTCCGCACGCCGGGACAGGGATCTCCAATGAGCAGTTCTTC. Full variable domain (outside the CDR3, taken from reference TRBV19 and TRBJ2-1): DGGITQSPKYLFRKEGQNVTLSCEQNLNHDAMYWYRQDPGQGLRLIYYSQIVNDFQKGDIAEGYSVSREKKESFPLTVTSAQKNPTAFYLCASSPHAGTGISNEQFFGPGTRLTVL.

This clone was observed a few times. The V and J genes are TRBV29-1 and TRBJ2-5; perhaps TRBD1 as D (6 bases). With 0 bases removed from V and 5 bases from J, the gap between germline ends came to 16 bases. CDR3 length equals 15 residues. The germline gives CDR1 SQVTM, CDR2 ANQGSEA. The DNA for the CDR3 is TGCAGCGTTGAAGATTGGGGAACAGGGTCGGAGACCCAGTACTTC. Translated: CSVEDWGTGSETQYF. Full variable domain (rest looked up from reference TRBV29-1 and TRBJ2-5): SAVISQKPSRDICQRGTSLTIQCQVDSQVTMMFWYRQQPGQSLTLIATANQGSEATYESGFVIDKFPISRPNLTFSTLTVSNMSPEDSSIYLCSVEDWGTGSETQYFGPGTRLLVL.

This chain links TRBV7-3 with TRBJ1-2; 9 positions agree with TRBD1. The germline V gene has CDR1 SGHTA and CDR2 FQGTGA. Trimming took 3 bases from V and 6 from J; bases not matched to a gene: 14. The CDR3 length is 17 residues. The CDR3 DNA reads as TGTGCCAGCAGCTTTAAACCGTTAGGGACAGGGTCCGATGGCTACACCTTC. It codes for CASSFKPLGTGSDGYTF.

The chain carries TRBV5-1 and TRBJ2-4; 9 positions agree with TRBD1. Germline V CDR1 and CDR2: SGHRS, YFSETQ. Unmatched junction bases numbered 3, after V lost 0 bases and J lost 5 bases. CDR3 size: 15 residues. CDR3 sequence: CASSLATGGENIQYF. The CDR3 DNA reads TGCGCCAGCAGCTTGGCCACAGGGGGCGAAAACATTCAGTACTTC.

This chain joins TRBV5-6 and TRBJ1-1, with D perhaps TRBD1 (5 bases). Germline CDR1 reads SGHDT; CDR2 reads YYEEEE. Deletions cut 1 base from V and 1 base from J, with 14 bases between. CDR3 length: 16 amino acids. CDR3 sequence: CASSLFQRTSNTEAFF. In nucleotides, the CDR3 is TGTGCCAGCAGCTTGTTTCAAAGGACATCGAACACTGAAGCTTTCTTT.

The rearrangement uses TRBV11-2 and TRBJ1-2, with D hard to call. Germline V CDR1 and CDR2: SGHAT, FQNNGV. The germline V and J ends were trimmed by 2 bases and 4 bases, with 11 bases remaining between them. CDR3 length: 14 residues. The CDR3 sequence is CASSLSNPGYGYTF. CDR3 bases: TGTGCCAGCAGCTTATCCAATCCGGGCTATGGCTACACCTTC.